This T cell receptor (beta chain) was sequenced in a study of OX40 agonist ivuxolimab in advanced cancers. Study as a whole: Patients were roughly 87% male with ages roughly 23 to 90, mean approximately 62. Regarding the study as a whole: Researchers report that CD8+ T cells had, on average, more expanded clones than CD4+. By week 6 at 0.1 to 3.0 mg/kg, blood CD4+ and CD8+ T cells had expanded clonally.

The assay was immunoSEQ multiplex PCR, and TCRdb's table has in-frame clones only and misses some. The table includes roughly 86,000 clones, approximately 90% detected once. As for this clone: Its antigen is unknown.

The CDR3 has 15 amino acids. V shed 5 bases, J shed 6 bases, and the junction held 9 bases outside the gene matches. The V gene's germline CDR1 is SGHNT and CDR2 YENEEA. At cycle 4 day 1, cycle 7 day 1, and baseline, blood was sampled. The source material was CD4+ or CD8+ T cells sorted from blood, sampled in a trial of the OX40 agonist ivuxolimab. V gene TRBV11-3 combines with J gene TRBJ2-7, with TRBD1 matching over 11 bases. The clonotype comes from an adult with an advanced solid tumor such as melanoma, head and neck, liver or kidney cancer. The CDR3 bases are TGTGCCAGCAGCCCGGACAGGGGGCTTCTCAGCGAGCAGTACTTC. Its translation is CASSPDRGLLSEQYF.